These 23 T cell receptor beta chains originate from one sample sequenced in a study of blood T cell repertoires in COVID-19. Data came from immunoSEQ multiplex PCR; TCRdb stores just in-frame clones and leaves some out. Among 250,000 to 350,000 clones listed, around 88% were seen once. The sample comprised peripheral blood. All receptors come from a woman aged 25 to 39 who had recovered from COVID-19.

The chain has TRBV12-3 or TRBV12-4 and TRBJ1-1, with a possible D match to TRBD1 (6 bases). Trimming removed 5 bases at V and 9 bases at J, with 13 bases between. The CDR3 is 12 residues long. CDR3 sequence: CASSPSRGKAFF. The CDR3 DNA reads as TGTGCCAGCAGTCCGTCGAGGGGGAAAGCTTTCTTT.

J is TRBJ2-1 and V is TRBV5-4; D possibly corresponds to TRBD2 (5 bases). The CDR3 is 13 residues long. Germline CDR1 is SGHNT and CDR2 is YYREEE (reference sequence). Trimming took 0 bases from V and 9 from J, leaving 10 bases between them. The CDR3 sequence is CASSLAGKGEQFF. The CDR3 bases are TGTGCCAGCAGCTTGGCCGGGAAGGGTGAGCAGTTCTTC.

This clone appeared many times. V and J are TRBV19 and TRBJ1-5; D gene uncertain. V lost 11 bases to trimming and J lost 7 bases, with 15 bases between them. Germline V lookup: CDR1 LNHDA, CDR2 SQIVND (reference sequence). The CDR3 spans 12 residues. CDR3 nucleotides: TGTGCCTCTCGCCAGGTCCGGCAGCCCCAGCATTTT. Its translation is CASRQVRQPQHF.

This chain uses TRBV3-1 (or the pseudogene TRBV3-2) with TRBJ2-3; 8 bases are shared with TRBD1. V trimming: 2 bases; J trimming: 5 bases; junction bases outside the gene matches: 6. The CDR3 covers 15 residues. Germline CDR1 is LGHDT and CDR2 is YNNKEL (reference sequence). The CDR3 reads CASSQNPGGVDTQYF. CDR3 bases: TGTGCCAGCAGCCAAAATCCAGGGGGCGTAGATACGCAGTATTTT.

The CDR3 here is CASRPGTAITEAFF. DNA of the CDR3: TGTGCCAGCAGGCCCGGGACAGCTATCACTGAAGCTTTCTTT. This chain connects TRBV28 to TRBJ1-1; 7 nucleotides align to TRBD1. This CDR3 has 14 residues. J lost 4 bases, V lost 6 bases, and 8 bases had no gene match. The germline CDR1 and CDR2 sequences are MDHEN and SYDVKM.

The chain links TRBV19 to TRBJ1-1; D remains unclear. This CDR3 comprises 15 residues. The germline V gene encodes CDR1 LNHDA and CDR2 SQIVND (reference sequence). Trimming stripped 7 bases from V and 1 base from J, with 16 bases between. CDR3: CASTLAGRRNTEAFF. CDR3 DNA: TGTGCCAGTACCCTCGCGGGCCGTCGGAACACTGAAGCTTTCTTT.

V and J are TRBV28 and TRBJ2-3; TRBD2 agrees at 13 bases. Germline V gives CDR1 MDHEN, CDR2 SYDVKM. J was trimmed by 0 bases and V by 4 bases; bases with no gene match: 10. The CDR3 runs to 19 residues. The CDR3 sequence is CASSSPGLAGRGSTDTQYF. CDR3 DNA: TGTGCCAGCAGTTCCCCGGGACTAGCGGGGAGGGGTAGCACAGATACGCAGTATTTT.

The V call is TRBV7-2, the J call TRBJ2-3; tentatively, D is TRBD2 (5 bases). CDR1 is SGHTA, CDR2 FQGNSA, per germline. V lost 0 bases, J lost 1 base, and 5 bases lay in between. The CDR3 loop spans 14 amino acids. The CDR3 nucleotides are TGTGCCAGCAGCTTAGCGGGAGGCACAGATACGCAGTATTTT. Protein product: CASSLAGGTDTQYF.

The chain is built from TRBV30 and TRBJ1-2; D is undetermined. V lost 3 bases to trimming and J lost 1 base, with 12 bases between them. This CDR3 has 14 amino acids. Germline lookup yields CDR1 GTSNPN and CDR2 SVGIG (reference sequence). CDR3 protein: CAWSPMADNYGYTF. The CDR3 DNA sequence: TGTGCCTGGAGCCCAATGGCGGATAACTATGGCTACACCTTC.

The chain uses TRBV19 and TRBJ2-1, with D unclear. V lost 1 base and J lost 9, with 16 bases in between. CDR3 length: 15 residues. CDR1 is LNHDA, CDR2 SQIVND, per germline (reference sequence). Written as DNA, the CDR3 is TGTGCCAGTAGTATAGCGCTTCACACTCCAGGTGAGCAGTTCTTC. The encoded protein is CASSIALHTPGEQFF.

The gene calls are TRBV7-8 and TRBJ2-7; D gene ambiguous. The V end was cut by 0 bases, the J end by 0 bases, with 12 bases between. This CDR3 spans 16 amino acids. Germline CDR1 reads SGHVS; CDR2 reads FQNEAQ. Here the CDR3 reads CASSLAGSSLSYEQYF. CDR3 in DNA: TGTGCCAGCAGCTTAGCTGGCTCCAGTCTCTCCTACGAGCAGTACTTC.

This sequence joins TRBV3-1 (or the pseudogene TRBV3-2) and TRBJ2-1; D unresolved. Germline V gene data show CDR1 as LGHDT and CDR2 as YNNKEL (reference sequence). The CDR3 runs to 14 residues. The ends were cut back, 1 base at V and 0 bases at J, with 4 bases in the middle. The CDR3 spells CASSQAISYNEQFF. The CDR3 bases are TGTGCCAGCAGCCAAGCCATCTCCTACAATGAGCAGTTCTTC.

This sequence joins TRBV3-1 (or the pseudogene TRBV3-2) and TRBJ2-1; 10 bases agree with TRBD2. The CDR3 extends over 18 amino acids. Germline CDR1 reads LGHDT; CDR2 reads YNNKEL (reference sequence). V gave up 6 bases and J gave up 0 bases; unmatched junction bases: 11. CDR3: CASSPTKPSGSSYNEQFF. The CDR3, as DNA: TGTGCCAGCAGTCCTACGAAACCTAGCGGGAGCTCCTACAATGAGCAGTTCTTC.

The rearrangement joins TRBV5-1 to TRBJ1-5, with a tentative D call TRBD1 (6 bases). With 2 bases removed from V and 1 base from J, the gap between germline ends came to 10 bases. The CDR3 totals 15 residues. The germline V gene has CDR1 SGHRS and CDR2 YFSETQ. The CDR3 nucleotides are TGCGCCAGCAGCTTACAGGGTAGGAGCAATCAGCCCCAGCATTTT. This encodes CASSLQGRSNQPQHF.

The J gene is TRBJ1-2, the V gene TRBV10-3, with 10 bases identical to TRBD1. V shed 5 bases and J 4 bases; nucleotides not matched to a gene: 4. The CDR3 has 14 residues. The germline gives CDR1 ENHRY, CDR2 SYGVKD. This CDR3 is CAISQTGGGYGYTF. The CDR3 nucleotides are TGTGCCATCAGTCAGACAGGGGGCGGCTATGGCTACACCTTC.

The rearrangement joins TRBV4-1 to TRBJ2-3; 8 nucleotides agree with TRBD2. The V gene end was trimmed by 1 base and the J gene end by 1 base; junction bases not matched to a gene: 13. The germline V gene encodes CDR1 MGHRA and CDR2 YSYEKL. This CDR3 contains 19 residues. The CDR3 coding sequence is TGCGCCAGCAGCCAAGGCCCTTTTCGACGGGAGGGCCGCACAGATACGCAGTATTTT. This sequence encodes CASSQGPFRREGRTDTQYF.

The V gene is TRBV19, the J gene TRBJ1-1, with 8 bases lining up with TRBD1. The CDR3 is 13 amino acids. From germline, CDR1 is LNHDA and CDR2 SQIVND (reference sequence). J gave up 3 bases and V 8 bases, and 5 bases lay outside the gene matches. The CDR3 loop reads CASAETGDTEAFF. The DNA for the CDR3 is TGTGCCAGTGCAGAGACAGGGGACACTGAAGCTTTCTTT.

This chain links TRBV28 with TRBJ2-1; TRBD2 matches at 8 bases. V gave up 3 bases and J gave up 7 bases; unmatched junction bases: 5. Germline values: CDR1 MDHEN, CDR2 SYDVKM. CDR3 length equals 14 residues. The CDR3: CASSFRGRLNEQFF. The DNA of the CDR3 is TGTGCCAGCAGTTTTCGCGGGAGGCTGAATGAGCAGTTCTTC.

The CDR3 sequence is CASSLYGVSEQYF. CDR3 nucleotide sequence: TGTGCCAGCAGCTTGTACGGGGTGAGCGAGCAGTACTTC. The chain combines TRBV5-6 with TRBJ2-7, with D possibly matching TRBD2 (5 bases). The germline V gene has CDR1 SGHDT and CDR2 YYEEEE. Trimming pared 1 base from V and 6 bases from J, leaving 11 bases between. The CDR3 is 13 residues long. Full variable domain (missing parts from reference TRBV5-6 and TRBJ2-7): DAGVTQSPTHLIKTRGQQVTLRCSPKSGHDTVSWYQQALGQGPQFIFQYYEEEERQRGNFPDRFSGHQFPNYSSELNVNALLLGDSALYLCASSLYGVSEQYFGPGTRLTVT.

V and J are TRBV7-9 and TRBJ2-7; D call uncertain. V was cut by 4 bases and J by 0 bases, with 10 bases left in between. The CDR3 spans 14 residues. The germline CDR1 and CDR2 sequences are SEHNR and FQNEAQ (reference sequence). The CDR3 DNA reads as TGTGCCAGCAGCTGGGCAGATAGCTCCTACGAGCAGTACTTC. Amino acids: CASSWADSSYEQYF.

In DNA form, the CDR3 reads TGTGCCAGCAGTCCCGACAGGGGCAGCCATGGCTACACCTTC. Protein product: CASSPDRGSHGYTF. The chain employs TRBV7-2 and TRBJ1-2; 8 nucleotides align to TRBD1. CDR3 length: 14 amino acids. V lost 6 bases, J lost 6 bases, and 9 bases stayed unmatched. Germline loops: CDR1 SGHTA, CDR2 FQGNSA.

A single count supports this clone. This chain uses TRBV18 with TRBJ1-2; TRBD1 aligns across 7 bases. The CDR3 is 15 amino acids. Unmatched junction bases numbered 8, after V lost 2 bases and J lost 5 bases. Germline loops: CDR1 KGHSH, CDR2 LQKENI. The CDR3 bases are TGTGCCAGCTCACCAGGAAGGGGGCCCATGTATGGCTACACCTTC. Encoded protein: CASSPGRGPMYGYTF. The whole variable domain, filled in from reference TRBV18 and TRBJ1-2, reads NAGVMQNPRHLVRRRGQEARLRCSPMKGHSHVYWYRQLPEEGLKFMVYLQKENIIDESGMPKERFSAEFPKEGPSILRIQQVVRGDSAAYFCASSPGRGPMYGYTFGSGTRLTVV.

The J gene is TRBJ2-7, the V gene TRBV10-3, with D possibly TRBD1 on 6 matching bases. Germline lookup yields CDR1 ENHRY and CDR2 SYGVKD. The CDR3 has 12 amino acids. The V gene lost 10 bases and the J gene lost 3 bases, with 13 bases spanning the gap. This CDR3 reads CATAGDFYEQYF. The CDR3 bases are TGTGCCACCGCAGGGGATTTCTACGAGCAGTACTTC.